This record covers a single TCR beta chain. Its antigen is unknown. The CDR3 runs 14 residues. Germline assignment: CDR1 MDHEN and CDR2 SYDVKM. Trimming pared 6 bases from V and 7 bases from J, leaving 17 bases between. The sample belongs to a study of post-analysis software for immune sequencing data. Whole-study context: Progressive-relapsing, secondary progressive and relapsing-remitting multiple sclerosis were among the disease courses included. Broader study findings: In patients, 4 to 6 TRBV segments were more frequent than in controls, with TRBV5-6, TRBV5-1 and TRBV20-1 among them.

TCR beta cDNA libraries included unique molecular identifiers. A population of about 0.9 to 10 million T cells gave rise to 450,000 to 500,000 cDNA molecules. TCRdb re-called the PCR reads through MiXCR, storing one row per CDR3 protein. The sample holds about 770,000 distinct CDR3 sequences, around 46% seen once. The sample consisted of blood. The J gene is TRBJ2-3, the V gene TRBV28, with D unclear. This receptor was taken from a girl between 10 and 17 years old with multiple sclerosis. CDR3 nucleotides: TGTGCCAGCAGCCGCGTCCGAGACGCAAATACGCAGTATTTT. This sequence encodes CASSRVRDANTQYF.